One and the same sample provided the 16 T cell receptor beta chains below, sequenced in a study of OX40 agonist ivuxolimab in advanced cancers. Generated by immunoSEQ multiplex PCR, the TCRdb table keeps only in-frame clones and is missing some. The table records about 58,000 clones, less than 85% of them present only once. Sequences were derived from CD4+ or CD8+ T cells sorted from blood, sampled in a trial of the OX40 agonist ivuxolimab. The receptors come from an adult with an advanced solid tumor such as melanoma, head and neck, liver or kidney cancer.

Judged by abundance, this clone is medium-sized (0.01 to 0.1%). This chain joins TRBV5-1 and TRBJ1-3, with D tentatively TRBD1 (5 bases). The V and J ends lost 2 bases and 0 bases respectively, with 15 bases between them. Germline-derived CDR1 and CDR2 are SGHRS and YFSETQ. The CDR3 spans 17 residues. CDR3 coding DNA: TGCGCCAGCAGCTTAAAGACAGCTGCCCTCTCTGGAAACACCATATATTTT. This codes for CASSLKTAALSGNTIYF.

This clone qualifies as medium-sized. V gene TRBV5-5 combines with J gene TRBJ2-5; 7 nucleotides align to TRBD1. V shed 3 bases, J shed 5 bases, and the junction held 10 bases outside the gene matches. CDR3 length: 15 residues. Germline V gene data show CDR1 as SGHKS and CDR2 as YYEKEE (reference sequence). The CDR3 bases are TGTGCCAGCAGCTCGGCACAGGGGCCCCATGAGACCCAGTACTTC. It encodes CASSSAQGPHETQYF.

This rearrangement joins TRBV28 to TRBJ2-7; 10 bases are a match to TRBD1. Unmatched junction bases numbered 1, after V lost 8 bases and J lost 3 bases. The germline CDR1 and CDR2 sequences are MDHEN and SYDVKM. The CDR3 extends over 12 amino acids. CDR3: CASRTGGYEQYF. The CDR3 coding sequence is TGTGCCAGCCGGACAGGGGGCTACGAGCAGTACTTC.

The rearrangement joins TRBV9 to TRBJ1-3; possibly TRBD1 for D (5 bases). Germline CDR1 and CDR2: SGDLS and YYNGEE. The CDR3 spans 14 residues. Trimming removed 6 bases from V and 0 bases from J, with 10 bases in between. In nucleotides, the CDR3 is TGTGCCAGCAATAGGGGCGACTCTGGAAACACCATATATTTT. This codes for CASNRGDSGNTIYF.

The rearrangement joins TRBV2 to TRBJ2-1, with D perhaps matching TRBD1 (6 bases). This CDR3 region has 14 residues. The germline CDR1 and CDR2 sequences are SNHLY and FYNNEI. V dropped 8 bases and J dropped 2 bases, with 13 bases sitting between them. In DNA form, the CDR3 reads TGTGCCAGCCACACCCAGGGGACCTACAATGAGCAGTTCTTC. Translating gives CASHTQGTYNEQFF.

This chain joins TRBV30 and TRBJ2-7; no reliable D call. CDR1 is GTSNPN, CDR2 SVGIG, per germline (reference sequence). The V end was cut by 1 base, the J end by 0 bases, with 13 bases between. This CDR3 comprises 15 residues. CDR3 nucleotide sequence: TGTGCCTGGAGTGGAAGCAGGCCTAGCTCCTACGAGCAGTACTTC. Protein: CAWSGSRPSSYEQYF.

The V and J genes are TRBV5-1 and TRBJ2-1; tentatively, D is TRBD2 (6 bases). Per the germline V gene, CDR1 is SGHRS and CDR2 is YFSETQ. The CDR3 length is 13 residues. The germline V and J ends were trimmed by 5 bases and 9 bases, with 15 bases remaining between them. Here the CDR3 DNA reads TGCGCCAGCAGTCCCCAAACTAGCACTGAGCAGTTCTTC. Its translation is CASSPQTSTEQFF. Full variable domain (outside the CDR3, taken from reference TRBV5-1 and TRBJ2-1): KAGVTQTPRYLIKTRGQQVTLSCSPISGHRSVSWYQQTPGQGLQFLFEYFSETQRNKGNFPGRFSGRQFSNSRSEMNVSTLELGDSALYLCASSPQTSTEQFFGPGTRLTVL.

The chain's CDR3 is CASSEPDRAGNEQFF. The CDR3 DNA sequence: TGTGCCAGCAGTGAACCTGACAGGGCCGGGAATGAGCAGTTCTTC. This chain joins TRBV25-1 and TRBJ2-1; 7 bases line up with TRBD1. The CDR3 is 15 amino acids. Germline trimming cut 2 bases from V and 7 bases from J; bases unmatched to any gene: 8. Germline V gene sequence: CDR1 MGHDK, CDR2 SYGVNS.

This clone was picked up one time. The V call is TRBV5-1, the J call TRBJ1-2; D is undetermined. Germline values: CDR1 SGHRS, CDR2 YFSETQ. The CDR3 contains 14 residues. Trimming stripped 4 bases from V and 0 bases from J, with 10 bases between. The CDR3 here is CASSTGSPNYGYTF. CDR3 in DNA: TGCGCCAGCAGCACGGGATCACCTAACTATGGCTACACCTTC.

The chain carries TRBV5-1 and TRBJ2-3; D remains unclear. Trimming pared 0 bases from V and 5 bases from J, leaving 4 bases between. This CDR3 is 12 amino acids long. Germline V gene sequence: CDR1 SGHRS, CDR2 YFSETQ. The CDR3 nucleotides read TGCGCCAGCAGCTTGGGGGAAGATACGCAGTATTTT. It encodes CASSLGEDTQYF.

This chain links TRBV7-9 with TRBJ1-1; D is possibly TRBD1 (5 bases). The ends were cut back, 4 bases at V and 3 bases at J, with 15 bases in the middle. Germline V lookup: CDR1 SEHNR, CDR2 FQNEAQ (reference sequence). The CDR3 extends over 15 amino acids. This CDR3 is CASSWDGSSYTEAFF. CDR3 nucleotide sequence: TGTGCCAGCAGCTGGGACGGATCCTCTTACACTGAAGCTTTCTTT.

The chain is built from TRBV5-4 and TRBJ2-3; no clear D gene. The CDR3 consists of 11 residues. V lost 4 bases and J lost 8, with 8 bases in between. Germline CDR1 SGHNT, CDR2 YYREEE (reference sequence). DNA for the CDR3: TGTGCCAGCAGCACATCTAGTACGCAGTATTTT. This codes for CASSTSSTQYF.

V gene TRBV18 combines with J gene TRBJ2-5, with 8 bases identical to TRBD1. V was clipped by 4 bases and J by 3 bases; unmatched bases: 1. CDR3 size: 13 residues. Per the germline V gene, CDR1 is KGHSH and CDR2 is LQKENI. Here the CDR3 reads CASSQGQEETQYF. The CDR3, as DNA: TGTGCCAGCTCACAGGGACAGGAAGAGACCCAGTACTTC.

CDR3 nucleotides: TGCGCCAGCGGTACAGGGATATACCAAGAGACCCAGTACTTC. Its translation: CASGTGIYQETQYF. The rearrangement uses TRBV5-1 and TRBJ2-5, with D possibly being TRBD1 (6 bases). The germline V and J ends were trimmed by 7 bases and 0 bases, with 13 bases remaining between them. CDR1 is SGHRS and CDR2 is YFSETQ in the germline V gene. The CDR3 totals 14 residues.

The V call is TRBV5-1, the J call TRBJ1-4; TRBD1 might be the D (6 bases). The CDR3 has 16 residues. Germline V gene sequence: CDR1 SGHRS, CDR2 YFSETQ. Deletions cut 3 bases from V and 0 bases from J, with 12 bases between. The CDR3 DNA reads as TGCGCCAGCAGCTGGCAGGGGTCTGCAACTAATGAAAAACTGTTTTTT. Translated: CASSWQGSATNEKLFF.

This chain links TRBV7-2 with TRBJ2-5; no clear D gene. The CDR3 totals 12 residues. Germline assignment: CDR1 SGHTA and CDR2 FQGNSA. Trimming left V 7 bases short and J 4 bases short, with 10 bases between. This CDR3 is CASKGPGETQYF. The CDR3 DNA sequence: TGTGCCAGCAAGGGTCCCGGAGAGACCCAGTACTTC.